These 2 T cell receptor beta chains were sequenced from one sample in a study of shared clonotypes between healthy human individuals. Profiled with immunoSEQ multiplex PCR; TCRdb holds only in-frame clones, not every one. This table holds roughly 2.6 million clones, roughly 92% found once. Sequencing was done on a sample of naive CD4+ T cells sorted from blood. Subset in this sample: CD45RA+ positively selected. The source is a man aged 18 to 30 in good health.

The CDR3 sequence is CASSPEGTEKNEKLFF. The CDR3, as DNA: TGTGCCAGCTCACCAGAAGGGACAGAAAAAAATGAAAAACTGTTTTTT. The chain employs TRBV18 and TRBJ1-4; TRBD1 matches 7 bases. The J segment lost 5 bases and the V segment lost 2 bases, leaving 8 bases of the junction unmatched. CDR1 and CDR2 from the germline V gene are KGHSH and LQKENI. The CDR3 consists of 16 residues.

V gene TRBV6-6 combines with J gene TRBJ2-5; the D gene is possibly TRBD1 (6 bases). From germline, CDR1 is MNHNY and CDR2 SVGAGI (reference sequence). V was cut by 8 bases and J by 7 bases, with 23 bases left in between. CDR3 length: 15 residues. Here the CDR3 DNA reads TGTGCCAGCCAGTTACAGGGCTCTGGCGGCCGGACCCAGTACTTC. Translated: CASQLQGSGGRTQYF.